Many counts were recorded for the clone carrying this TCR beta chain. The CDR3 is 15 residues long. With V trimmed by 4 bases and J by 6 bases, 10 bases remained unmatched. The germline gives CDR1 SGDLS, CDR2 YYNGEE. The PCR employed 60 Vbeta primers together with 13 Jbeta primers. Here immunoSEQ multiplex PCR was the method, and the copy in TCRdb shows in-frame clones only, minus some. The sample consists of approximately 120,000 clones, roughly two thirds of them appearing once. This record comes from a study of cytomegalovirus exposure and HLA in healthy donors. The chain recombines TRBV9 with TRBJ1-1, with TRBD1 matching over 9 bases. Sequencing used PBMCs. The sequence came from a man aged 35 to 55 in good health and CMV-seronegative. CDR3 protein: CASSIRTGASAEAFF. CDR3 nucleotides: TGTGCCAGCAGCATCCGGACAGGGGCCTCCGCTGAAGCTTTCTTT.